Listed below are T cell receptor beta chains from one sample, sequenced in a study of T cell repertoires in cytomegalovirus infection. One entry per CDR3 protein, called by TCRdb with MiXCR from the reads. The table has approximately 180,000 distinct CDR3 sequences, approximately 20% seen once. The sample consisted of PBMCs. The receptors were sampled from a human donor in good health (CMV status not recorded). Some clones in this sample may be carry-over from other donors' samples. Each CDR3 is given with its conserved first and last residue. Fields, in order: V gene, D gene, clone size, J gene, CDR3 protein, CDR3 DNA. The D gene is left open where the match is weak. Rows give clone size only sometimes, using once, few, many, or a class for an expanded clone.

v_gene: TRBV11-3
d_gene: -
abundance: many
j_gene: TRBJ2-3
CDR3aa: CASSLGTSFTDTQYF
CDR3nt: TGTGCCAGCAGCTTAGGAACCTCCTTCACAGATACGCAGTATTTT

v_gene: TRBV7-2
d_gene: -
abundance: many
j_gene: TRBJ1-1
CDR3aa: CASSSPTEWVPEAFF
CDR3nt: TGTGCCAGCAGCAGTCCTACAGAGTGGGTGCCAGAAGCTTTCTTT

v_gene: TRBV4-1
d_gene: TRBD1
abundance: -
j_gene: TRBJ1-5
CDR3aa: CASSHRQGEQPQHF
CDR3nt: TGCGCCAGCAGCCACCGACAGGGGGAGCAGCCCCAGCATTTT

v_gene: TRBV20-1
d_gene: -
abundance: -
j_gene: TRBJ1-6
CDR3aa: CSATGTANSPLHF
CDR3nt: TGCAGTGCAACCGGGACGGCTAATTCACCCCTCCACTTT

v_gene: TRBV4-2
d_gene: TRBD1
abundance: few
j_gene: TRBJ2-7
CDR3aa: CASSLASGTATYEQYF
CDR3nt: TGTGCCAGCAGTCTTGCCTCCGGGACAGCCACCTACGAGCAGTACTTC

v_gene: TRBV19
d_gene: -
abundance: -
j_gene: TRBJ1-4
CDR3aa: CASSDSGEKLFF
CDR3nt: TGTGCCAGCTCGGACAGCGGCGAAAAACTGTTTTTT

v_gene: TRBV6-6
d_gene: -
abundance: -
j_gene: TRBJ1-2
CDR3aa: CASSYSIAGLGGYTF
CDR3nt: TGTGCCAGCAGTTACTCGATCGCGGGTTTGGGAGGCTACACCTTC

v_gene: TRBV20-1
d_gene: TRBD1
abundance: -
j_gene: TRBJ2-5
CDR3aa: CSAQLQGGETQYF
CDR3nt: TGCAGTGCTCAACTACAGGGGGGTGAGACCCAGTACTTC

v_gene: TRBV7-8
d_gene: -
abundance: many
j_gene: TRBJ2-5
CDR3aa: CASSLVTEGFSKTQYF
CDR3nt: TGTGCCAGCAGCTTAGTTACTGAGGGATTCTCGAAGACCCAGTACTTC

v_gene: TRBV12-3/TRBV12-4
d_gene: TRBD1
abundance: many
j_gene: TRBJ2-7
CDR3aa: CASSPRQGWREQYF
CDR3nt: TGTGCCAGCAGTCCCCGACAGGGGTGGCGCGAGCAGTACTTC

v_gene: TRBV5-5
d_gene: TRBD2
abundance: few
j_gene: TRBJ2-7
CDR3aa: CASSLGKTSGSSYEQYF
CDR3nt: TGTGCCAGCAGCTTGGGAAAGACTAGCGGGAGCTCCTACGAGCAGTACTTC

v_gene: TRBV5-1
d_gene: -
abundance: -
j_gene: TRBJ2-2
CDR3aa: CASTFGDANTGELFF
CDR3nt: TGCGCCAGCACCTTCGGAGACGCGAACACCGGGGAGCTGTTTTTT

v_gene: TRBV6-2/TRBV6-3
d_gene: -
abundance: -
j_gene: TRBJ2-4
CDR3aa: CASSYFGQGAKNIQYF
CDR3nt: TGTGCCAGCAGTTACTTCGGACAAGGAGCCAAAAACATTCAGTACTTC

v_gene: TRBV6-1
d_gene: -
abundance: -
j_gene: TRBJ2-7
CDR3aa: CASSETAFYEQYF
CDR3nt: TGTGCCAGCAGTGAAACAGCTTTCTACGAGCAGTACTTC

v_gene: TRBV28
d_gene: -
abundance: few
j_gene: TRBJ2-7
CDR3aa: CASSFPTGRPYEQYF
CDR3nt: TGTGCCAGCAGTTTCCCTACAGGGCGCCCCTACGAGCAGTACTTC

v_gene: TRBV28
d_gene: -
abundance: many
j_gene: TRBJ2-1
CDR3aa: CASSLDSLEQFF
CDR3nt: TGTGCCAGCAGTTTGGACTCTCTTGAGCAGTTCTTC

v_gene: TRBV4-1
d_gene: -
abundance: once
j_gene: TRBJ2-7
CDR3aa: CASSQVARVEYEQYF
CDR3nt: TGCGCCAGCAGCCAAGTGGCCAGGGTGGAGTACGAGCAGTACTTC

v_gene: TRBV19
d_gene: -
abundance: few
j_gene: TRBJ1-5
CDR3aa: CASSIEGDSNQPQHF
CDR3nt: TGTGCCAGTAGTATTGAAGGGGATAGCAATCAGCCCCAGCATTTT

v_gene: TRBV27
d_gene: TRBD1
abundance: few
j_gene: TRBJ1-5
CDR3aa: CASRQGASSNQPQHF
CDR3nt: TGTGCCAGCAGACAGGGGGCCTCTAGCAATCAGCCCCAGCATTTT

v_gene: TRBV7-3
d_gene: -
abundance: few
j_gene: TRBJ2-1
CDR3aa: CASSRGANYNEQFF
CDR3nt: TGTGCCAGCAGCCGCGGCGCGAATTACAATGAGCAGTTCTTC

v_gene: TRBV12-3/TRBV12-4
d_gene: TRBD2
abundance: many
j_gene: TRBJ2-1
CDR3aa: CASSLATAGGYNEQFF
CDR3nt: TGTGCCAGCAGTTTAGCGACTGCGGGGGGTTACAATGAGCAGTTCTTC

v_gene: TRBV9
d_gene: -
abundance: few
j_gene: TRBJ2-7
CDR3aa: CASSLQGEGTYEQYF
CDR3nt: TGTGCCAGCAGCCTACAGGGGGAGGGGACCTACGAGCAGTACTTC

v_gene: TRBV28
d_gene: -
abundance: -
j_gene: TRBJ2-3
CDR3aa: CASSGGVDTQYF
CDR3nt: TGTGCCAGCAGTGGTGGCGTGGATACGCAGTATTTT

v_gene: TRBV28
d_gene: -
abundance: few
j_gene: TRBJ2-2
CDR3aa: CASSYSTDLTGELFF
CDR3nt: TGTGCCAGCAGTTACTCAACAGATCTCACCGGGGAGCTGTTTTTT

v_gene: TRBV7-9
d_gene: -
abundance: few
j_gene: TRBJ1-1
CDR3aa: CASRAGGTEAFF
CDR3nt: TGTGCCAGCCGGGCCGGAGGGACTGAAGCTTTCTTT

v_gene: TRBV7-9
d_gene: -
abundance: many
j_gene: TRBJ1-1
CDR3aa: CASSLGRAFTEAFF
CDR3nt: TGTGCCAGCAGCTTAGGACGGGCGTTCACTGAAGCTTTCTTT

v_gene: TRBV6-2/TRBV6-3
d_gene: TRBD1
abundance: few
j_gene: TRBJ1-5
CDR3aa: CASSYSPGTGFGNQPQHF
CDR3nt: TGTGCCAGCAGTTATTCTCCCGGGACAGGGTTTGGCAATCAGCCCCAGCATTTT

v_gene: TRBV12-3/TRBV12-4
d_gene: TRBD1
abundance: few
j_gene: TRBJ1-2
CDR3aa: CASSLPGQGVGGYTF
CDR3nt: TGTGCCAGCAGCCTTCCGGGACAGGGGGTGGGGGGCTACACCTTC

v_gene: TRBV12-3/TRBV12-4
d_gene: TRBD1
abundance: many
j_gene: TRBJ2-1
CDR3aa: CASSLGTGLNEQFF
CDR3nt: TGTGCCAGCAGTTTAGGGACAGGGCTGAATGAGCAGTTCTTC

v_gene: TRBV7-2
d_gene: TRBD2
abundance: -
j_gene: TRBJ2-1
CDR3aa: CASSPPGLAGDEQFF
CDR3nt: TGTGCCAGCAGCCCCCCGGGACTAGCGGGAGATGAGCAGTTCTTC

v_gene: TRBV4-1
d_gene: TRBD2
abundance: -
j_gene: TRBJ2-3
CDR3aa: CASSQQAGGSTDTQYF
CDR3nt: TGCGCCAGCAGCCAACAAGCGGGGGGGAGCACAGATACGCAGTATTTT

v_gene: TRBV2
d_gene: -
abundance: few
j_gene: TRBJ2-1
CDR3aa: CASSTRGSAAGEQFF
CDR3nt: TGTGCCAGCAGTACCCGGGGTAGCGCGGCAGGGGAGCAGTTCTTC

v_gene: TRBV5-4
d_gene: -
abundance: -
j_gene: TRBJ2-7
CDR3aa: CASSSQGPSSYEQYF
CDR3nt: TGTGCCAGCAGCTCACAGGGCCCGAGCTCCTACGAGCAGTACTTC